Sequencing of this T cell receptor (beta chain) was carried out in a study of T cells in Graves' hyperthyroidism and ophthalmopathy. Patients showing uncontrolled infection, other autoimmune disease, pregnancy or lactation were ineligible. Looked up from germline, CDR1 is MNHEY and CDR2 is SVGEGT. V lost 0 bases to trimming and J lost 9 bases; unmatched junction nucleotides: 13. The CDR3 sequence is 17 residues long. Authors of the study amplified TCR beta CDR3 regions from RNA transcripts. Using the HTBI primer set, a first-round RT-PCR was run on the TCR CDR3. Each CDR3 protein is one row after TCRdb ran MiXCR on the multiplex PCR reads. The data contain about 610,000 distinct CDR3 sequences, about 14% of them seen just once; the ten biggest clones take up around 4%.

Sample: blood. The clonotype comes from a woman between 40 and 55 years old with Graves' ophthalmopathy. The V call is TRBV6-2 or TRBV6-3, the J call TRBJ2-1; 8 positions match TRBD2. The CDR3 region has the DNA TGTGCCAGCAGTTACTCGGGGTTCGGGACTAGGGCTTCTGAGCAGTTCTTC. Translation gives CASSYSGFGTRASEQFF.